Below are 16 T cell receptor beta chains sequenced from a single sample in a study of T-cell memory formation after mild COVID-19. TCRdb reprocessed the 5' RACE reads via MiXCR and lists one record per CDR3 protein. The data show some 440,000 distinct CDR3 sequences, around 27% seen once. Sequenced: PBMCs or a T cell subset sorted from them (not recorded which). All receptors come from an adult woman who had mild COVID-19 (a few samples of this study predate the infection). Cell type and time point are not known.

CDR3 region: CASSLEGITGELFF. The CDR3 DNA follows: TGTGCCAGCAGCTTAGAGGGGATCACCGGGGAGCTGTTTTTT. The chain employs TRBV7-9 and TRBJ2-2; D perhaps matches TRBD1 (5 bases). The CDR3 length is 14 residues. Per the germline V gene, CDR1 is SEHNR and CDR2 is FQNEAQ (reference sequence). Trimming pared 1 base from V and 4 bases from J, leaving 7 bases between. Full variable domain (remainder filled in from reference TRBV7-9 and TRBJ2-2): DTGVSQNPRHKITKRGQNVTFRCDPISEHNRLYWYRQTLGQGPEFLTYFQNEAQLEKSRLLSDRFSAERPKGSFSTLEIQRTEQGDSAMYLCASSLEGITGELFFGEGSRLTVL.

This rearrangement joins TRBV6-5 to TRBJ2-4, with D unresolved. Germline values: CDR1 MNHEY, CDR2 SVGAGI. V was trimmed by 7 bases and J by 11 bases, leaving 12 bases between them. The CDR3 covers 11 residues. Written as DNA, the CDR3 is TGTGCCAGCACCCACGGTGGGGTTCAGTACTTC. Encoded protein: CASTHGGVQYF.

This clonotype was seen a handful of times. J is TRBJ2-3 and V is TRBV20-1, with a tentative D call TRBD2 (5 bases). The CDR3 loop spans 15 amino acids. The V gene lost 0 bases and the J gene lost 2 bases, with 12 bases spanning the gap. From germline, CDR1 is DFQATT and CDR2 SNEGSKA (reference sequence). The CDR3 protein is CSARDLAGLTDTQYF. DNA of the CDR3: TGCAGTGCTAGAGATCTGGCGGGCCTCACAGATACGCAGTATTTT.

This clonotype was counted only a few times. CDR3 in DNA: TGTGCCAGCAGTTTAGGCGGGGGCCCACAGTATGAGCAGTTCTTC. Protein sequence: CASSLGGGPQYEQFF. The rearrangement links TRBV12-3 or TRBV12-4 to TRBJ2-1; possible D gene TRBD2, 7 bases. The CDR3 has 15 residues. The V end was cut by 1 base, the J end by 8 bases, with 15 bases between.

This clonotype was seen a handful of times. This chain connects TRBV27 to TRBJ2-3; D unresolved. The V and J ends lost 6 bases and 2 bases respectively, with 9 bases between them. The CDR3 sequence is 13 residues long. Germline lookup yields CDR1 MNHEY and CDR2 SMNVEV (reference sequence). The CDR3, as DNA: TGTGCCAGCAGCTCCGACATCACAGATACGCAGTATTTT. It encodes CASSSDITDTQYF.

The chain joins TRBV30 to TRBJ2-1; 8 positions match TRBD2. Germline V gene data show CDR1 as GTSNPN and CDR2 as SVGIG (reference sequence). The CDR3 loop spans 14 amino acids. The ends lost 2 bases at V and 4 bases at J; junction bases unmatched: 4. The CDR3 reads CAWSRIAGYNEQFF. Written as DNA, the CDR3 is TGTGCCTGGAGTAGGATAGCGGGGTACAATGAGCAGTTCTTC.

This clonotype was detected only a few times. V usage is TRBV4-1 and J usage is TRBJ2-7; 8 positions agree with TRBD1. The CDR3 covers 17 residues. The germline V gene encodes CDR1 MGHRA and CDR2 YSYEKL. The junction had 7 bases not matched to a gene; V was cut back by 0 bases and J by 0 bases. The CDR3 loop reads CASSQDQGAISSYEQYF. CDR3 coding DNA: TGCGCCAGCAGCCAAGACCAGGGGGCCATTAGCTCCTACGAGCAGTACTTC.

This clonotype turned up a few times. The chain combines TRBV3-1 with TRBJ1-1; TRBD1 is a possible D gene (6 bases). V was clipped by 3 bases and J by 2 bases, with 22 bases between them. There are 18 residues in the CDR3. Germline values: CDR1 LGHDT, CDR2 YNNKEL (reference sequence). The CDR3 loop is CASSHTSYRDLRNTEAFF. The CDR3, as DNA: TGTGCCAGCAGCCATACGTCGTACAGGGATCTTCGCAACACTGAAGCTTTCTTT.

This clonotype occurred a few times. The chain links TRBV5-5 to TRBJ1-1, with 9 nucleotides matching TRBD1. In germline, CDR1 is SGHKS, CDR2 YYEKEE (reference sequence). The junction had 11 bases not matched to a gene; V was cut back by 4 bases and J by 10 bases. The CDR3 runs to 14 residues. The CDR3 DNA reads as TGTGCCAGCAGCGTCTGGACAGGGGACGGGGGAGCTTTCTTT. This gives the protein CASSVWTGDGGAFF. The entire variable domain, with the rest obtained from reference TRBV5-5 and TRBJ1-1, is as follows: DAGVTQSPTHLIKTRGQQVTLRCSPISGHKSVSWYQQVLGQGPQFIFQYYEKEERGRGNFPDRFSARQFPNYSSELNVNALLLGDSALYLCASSVWTGDGGAFFGQGTRLTVV.

This clonotype appeared many times. The rearrangement links TRBV6-2 or TRBV6-3 to TRBJ2-1; 9 nucleotides agree with TRBD2. Germline V gene lookup returns CDR1 MNHEY and CDR2 SVGEGT. Unmatched junction bases numbered 1, after V lost 6 bases and J lost 1 base. This CDR3 has 14 amino acids. Here the CDR3 reads CASRRGGSYNEQFF. CDR3 DNA sequence: TGTGCCAGCAGGCGGGGGGGGTCCTACAATGAGCAGTTCTTC.

The table lists this clonotype with a few counts. This rearrangement joins TRBV20-1 to TRBJ2-3, with D perhaps matching TRBD2 (5 bases). Germline loops: CDR1 DFQATT, CDR2 SNEGSKA (reference sequence). This CDR3 comprises 13 residues. V was trimmed by 3 bases and J by 4 bases, leaving 11 bases between them. The CDR3 nucleotides read TGCAGTGCTAGGGGTAGCGCCCCAGATACGCAGTATTTT. This codes for CSARGSAPDTQYF.

The table lists this clonotype with a few counts. The chain is built from TRBV30 and TRBJ2-7; the D is unclear. CDR1 and CDR2 (germline): GTSNPN, SVGIG (reference sequence). V lost 5 bases and J lost 0, with 8 bases in between. The CDR3 runs to 12 residues. Here the CDR3 DNA reads TGTGCCTGGGATGGTGGCTCCTACGAGCAGTACTTC. This codes for CAWDGGSYEQYF.

The rearrangement links TRBV12-3 or TRBV12-4 to TRBJ1-1, with no clear D. The CDR3 is 12 residues long. V shed 9 bases and J shed 10 bases, with 18 bases lying between them. This CDR3 reads CASTQGSSGAFF. In DNA, the CDR3 is TGTGCCAGTACACAAGGGAGCTCGGGAGCTTTCTTT.

The V call is TRBV6-6, the J call TRBJ1-2; tentative D call: TRBD1 (5 bases). Germline CDR1 and CDR2: MNHNY and SVGAGI (reference sequence). The CDR3 length is 15 residues. V was pared by 0 bases and J by 4 bases, with 12 bases between. CDR3: CASSYSTRDGYGYTF. CDR3 DNA sequence: TGTGCCAGCAGTTACTCAACCAGGGACGGCTATGGCTACACCTTC.

This clonotype was seen repeatedly, ten times or more. The rearrangement links TRBV7-9 to TRBJ1-4; a possible D gene is TRBD1 (5 bases). Germline V gene sequence: CDR1 SEHNR, CDR2 FQNEAQ (reference sequence). Trimming removed 0 bases at V and 8 bases at J, with 16 bases between. This CDR3 has 16 residues. The CDR3 coding sequence is TGTGCCAGCAGCTTAGCCGTGGGGCAGGGAGGAGAAAAACTGTTTTTT. It is translated as CASSLAVGQGGEKLFF.

The chain is built from TRBV12-3 or TRBV12-4 and TRBJ2-3; D ambiguous. This CDR3 region has 15 residues. The V end was cut by 3 bases, the J end by 2 bases, with 12 bases between. The CDR3, as DNA: TGTGCCAGCAGTTTGGGTGGTCCAAACACAGATACGCAGTATTTT. This sequence encodes CASSLGGPNTDTQYF.